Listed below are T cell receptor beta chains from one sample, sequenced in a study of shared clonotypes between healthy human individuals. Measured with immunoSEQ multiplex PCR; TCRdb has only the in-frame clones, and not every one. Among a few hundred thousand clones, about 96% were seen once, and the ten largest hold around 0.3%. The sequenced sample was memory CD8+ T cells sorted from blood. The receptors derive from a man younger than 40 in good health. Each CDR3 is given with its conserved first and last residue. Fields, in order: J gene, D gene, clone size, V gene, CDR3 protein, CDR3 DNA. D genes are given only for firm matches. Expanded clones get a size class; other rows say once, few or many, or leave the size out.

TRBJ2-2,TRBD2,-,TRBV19,CASSIRAGAGELFF,TGTGCCAGTAGTATACGGGCGGGGGCCGGGGAGCTGTTTTTT
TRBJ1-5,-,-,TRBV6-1,CASSNRNSNQPQHF,TGTGCCAGCAGCAACAGAAATAGCAATCAGCCCCAGCATTTT
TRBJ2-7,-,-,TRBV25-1,CASSECPPSTYEQYF,TGTGCCAGCAGTGAATGCCCCCCTAGTACCTACGAGCAGTACTTC
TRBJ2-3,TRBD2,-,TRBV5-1,CASSGWTSGSYRDTQYF,TGCGCCAGCAGCGGATGGACTAGCGGGAGTTATAGGGATACGCAGTATTTT
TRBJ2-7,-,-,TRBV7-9,CASSSYIGSRTYEQYF,TGTGCCAGCAGCTCTTATATTGGGAGTCGTACCTACGAGCAGTACTTC
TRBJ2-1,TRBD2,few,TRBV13,CASSPLTSGKVNEQFF,TGTGCCAGCAGCCCATTGACTAGCGGGAAAGTAAATGAGCAGTTCTTC
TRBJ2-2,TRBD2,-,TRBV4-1,CASSQDPSGDTGELFF,TGCGCCAGCAGCCAAGACCCTAGCGGGGATACCGGGGAGCTGTTTTTT
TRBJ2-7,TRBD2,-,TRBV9,CASSVGTIAGAYEQYF,TGTGCCAGCAGCGTAGGGACCATAGCGGGAGCCTACGAGCAGTACTTC
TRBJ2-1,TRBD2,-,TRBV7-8,CASSLGPRENNEQFF,TGTGCCAGCAGCTTGGGGCCGCGGGAGAACAATGAGCAGTTCTTC
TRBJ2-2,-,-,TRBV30,CAWSAGTDTGELFF,TGTGCCTGGAGCGCCGGGACCGACACCGGGGAGCTGTTTTTT
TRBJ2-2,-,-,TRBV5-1,CASSLQTSNTGELFF,TGCGCCAGCAGCTTACAGACCTCGAACACCGGGGAGCTGTTTTTT
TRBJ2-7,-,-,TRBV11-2,CASSLGPDYEQYF,TGTGCCAGCAGCTTAGGTCCCGACTACGAGCAGTACTTC
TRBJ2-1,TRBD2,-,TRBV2,CASTLTSGREQFF,TGTGCCAGCACTTTGACTAGCGGGAGAGAGCAGTTCTTC
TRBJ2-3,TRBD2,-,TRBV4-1,CASSQPPGLRYSTDTQYF,TGCGCCAGCAGCCAACCTCCGGGACTACGCTATAGCACAGATACGCAGTATTTT
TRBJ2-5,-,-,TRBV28,CASRPGGRKTQYF,TGTGCCAGCAGACCCGGAGGGAGGAAGACCCAGTACTTC
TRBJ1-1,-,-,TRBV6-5,CASSRFPTGNTEAFF,TGTGCCAGCAGTCGCTTCCCGACAGGGAACACTGAAGCTTTCTTT
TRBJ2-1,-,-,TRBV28,CASSLTATGHEQFF,TGTGCCAGCAGTTTAACAGCCACGGGCCATGAGCAGTTCTTC
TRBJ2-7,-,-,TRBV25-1,CASSGYADEQYF,TGTGCCAGCAGTGGCTACGCAGACGAGCAGTACTTC
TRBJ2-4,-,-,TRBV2,CASLYNPAKNIQYF,TGTGCCAGCTTATACAACCCTGCCAAAAACATTCAGTACTTC
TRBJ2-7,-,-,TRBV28,CAIRASSYEQYF,TGTGCCATACGGGCCTCCTCCTACGAGCAGTACTTC
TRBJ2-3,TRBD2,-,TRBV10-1,CASSGRAGGRTDTQYF,TGCGCCAGCAGTGGACGAGCGGGAGGCCGCACAGATACGCAGTATTTT
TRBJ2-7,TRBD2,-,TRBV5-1,CASSIAGGEGEQYF,TGCGCCAGCAGCATAGCGGGAGGGGAGGGCGAGCAGTACTTC
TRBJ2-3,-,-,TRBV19,CASRGRKSTDTQYF,TGTGCCAGTAGAGGACGTAAGAGCACAGATACGCAGTATTTT
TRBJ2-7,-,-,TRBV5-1,CASSLNARNEQYF,TGCGCCAGCAGCTTAAATGCCAGGAACGAGCAGTACTTC
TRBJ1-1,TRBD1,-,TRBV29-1,CSVDTGGVTEAFF,TGCAGCGTTGATACAGGGGGGGTCACTGAAGCTTTCTTT
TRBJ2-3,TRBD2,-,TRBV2,CASRPSPWRELFSDTQYF,TGTGCCAGCAGGCCCAGCCCGTGGCGGGAGTTATTTTCAGATACGCAGTATTTT
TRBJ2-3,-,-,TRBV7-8,CASSPRTRGGTDTQYF,TGTGCCAGCAGTCCCCGGACTCGTGGGGGCACAGATACGCAGTATTTT
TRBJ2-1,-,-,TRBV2,CASSGGDFYNEQFF,TGTGCCAGCAGTGGGGGGGACTTTTACAATGAGCAGTTCTTC
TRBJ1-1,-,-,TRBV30,CAWSEGLLNTEAFF,TGTGCCTGGAGTGAGGGGTTGCTGAACACTGAAGCTTTCTTT
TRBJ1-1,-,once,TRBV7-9,CASSQNTGRTEAFF,TGTGCCAGCAGCCAGAATACAGGGCGCACTGAAGCTTTCTTT
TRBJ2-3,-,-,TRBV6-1,CASSGVLFTDTQYF,TGTGCCAGCAGTGGTGTCCTCTTCACAGATACGCAGTATTTT
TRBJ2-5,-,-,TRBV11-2,CASSLRSPAETQYF,TGTGCCAGCAGCTTAAGGTCGCCAGCGGAGACCCAGTACTTC
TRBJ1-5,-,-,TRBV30,CAWSVRGYSNQPQHF,TGTGCCTGGAGTGTTCGAGGGTATAGCAATCAGCCCCAGCATTTT
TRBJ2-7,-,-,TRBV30,CAWSGEGSGYSYEQYF,TGTGCCTGGTCAGGGGAGGGTAGCGGTTACTCCTACGAGCAGTACTTC
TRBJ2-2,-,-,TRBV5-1,CASSGGGRSNTGELFF,TGCGCCAGCAGCGGCGGTGGGAGATCGAACACCGGGGAGCTGTTTTTT
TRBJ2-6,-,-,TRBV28,CASSFMLSGANVLTF,TGTGCCAGCAGTTTTATGCTCTCTGGGGCCAACGTCCTGACTTTC
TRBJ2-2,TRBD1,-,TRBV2,CASSWRGTGLRSGTGELFF,TGTGCCAGCAGTTGGCGCGGGACAGGGTTAAGATCGGGCACCGGGGAGCTGTTTTTT
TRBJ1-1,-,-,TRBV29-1,CSVEGGANTEAFF,TGCAGCGTTGAAGGAGGGGCGAACACTGAAGCTTTCTTT
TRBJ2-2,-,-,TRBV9,CASSVESHTGELFF,TGTGCCAGCAGCGTAGAGTCGCACACCGGGGAGCTGTTTTTT
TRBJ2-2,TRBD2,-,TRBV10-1,CASSESRTSGGYPLRGELFF,TGCGCCAGCAGTGAGTCCAGGACTAGCGGCGGATACCCGTTGCGCGGGGAGCTGTTTTTT
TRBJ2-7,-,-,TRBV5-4,CASSRGGTATYEQYF,TGTGCCAGCAGCCGAGGAGGGACAGCAACCTACGAGCAGTACTTC
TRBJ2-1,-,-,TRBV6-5,CASSYAGSSYNEQFF,TGTGCCAGCAGTTACGCTGGGAGCTCCTACAATGAGCAGTTCTTC
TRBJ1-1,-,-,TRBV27,CASSLGGKATEAFF,TGTGCCAGCAGTTTAGGAGGGAAGGCCACTGAAGCTTTCTTT
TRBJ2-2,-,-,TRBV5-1,CASSFTEYAGELFF,TGCGCCAGCAGCTTTACCGAGTATGCCGGGGAGCTGTTTTTT
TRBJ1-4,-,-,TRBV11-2,CASSKRLQGRNEKLFF,TGTGCCAGCAGCAAAAGACTACAGGGACGTAATGAAAAACTGTTTTTT
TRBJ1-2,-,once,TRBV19,CASSLAGAGYGYTF,TGTGCCAGTAGTCTCGCAGGGGCTGGCTATGGCTACACCTTC
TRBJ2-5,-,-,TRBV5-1,CASSPDRPAQETQYF,TGCGCCAGCAGCCCGGACCGACCGGCCCAAGAGACCCAGTACTTC
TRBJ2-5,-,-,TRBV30,CAWGPRGETQYF,TGTGCCTGGGGGCCCCGGGGGGAGACCCAGTACTTC
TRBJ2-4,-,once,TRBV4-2,CASSQDGTRADIQYF,TGTGCCAGCAGCCAAGATGGTACTAGAGCGGACATTCAGTACTTC
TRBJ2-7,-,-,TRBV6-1,CASSEYGYRRVGPYEQYF,TGTGCCAGCAGTGAATATGGGTATCGGAGGGTGGGTCCCTACGAGCAGTACTTC
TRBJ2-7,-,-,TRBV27,CASSLKDGYEQYF,TGTGCCAGCAGTTTAAAGGACGGATACGAGCAGTACTTC
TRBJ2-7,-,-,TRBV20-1,CSARSSYEQYF,TGCAGTGCTAGGTCCAGCTACGAGCAGTACTTC
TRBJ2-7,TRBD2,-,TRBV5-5,CASSLELAGGGEQYF,TGTGCCAGCAGCTTGGAACTAGCGGGAGGAGGGGAGCAGTACTTC
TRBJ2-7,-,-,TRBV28,CASTHPPYEQYF,TGTGCCAGCACCCACCCCCCCTACGAGCAGTACTTC